This T cell receptor beta chain stems from a study of CXCR3-negative and CXCR3-positive naive CD8 T cells (dated by TCRdb to between 2017 and 2020). In the study overall: Some 130 million TRB reads were obtained in total, roughly 1.5 +/- 0.3 million reads per library. Diversity and physicochemical repertoire analyses covered approximately 10 donors pooled from two independent experiments. For the TRBV-TRBJ cluster analysis, the naive subsets came from a handful of donors, while the memory cells came from 3 donors. Paper-wide results and their limitations: Because CXCR3 expression was partially decreased after cryopreservation, freshly isolated PBMCs were used for most assays. Because surface CD5, which is linked to self-reactivity in mice, was comparable between the naive subsets, TCR interaction strength was also inferred from the physicochemical properties of TRB CDR3s. Comparably high repertoire diversity was found in both naive subsets, whereas much lower repertoire diversity was found in memory CD8+ T cells. TRB CDR3s from CXCR3-positive naive cells showed higher hydrophobicity (lower Kidera factor 4), lower energy, and higher strength and volume indices than CXCR3-negative naive cells. Within the same donor, TRBV-TRBJ usage looked similar between naive CXCR3-negative and CXCR3-positive cells, but memory cells had distinct patterns.

For each CD8+ T cell subset, flow sorting was done in triplicate, and around 300,000 cells per subset went directly into RLT lysis buffer. To exclude memory contaminants, naive CD8+ T cells were stringently defined as CD45RO-CCR7+CD27+CD95-. Using standard density gradient centrifugation, peripheral blood mononuclear cells were isolated from buffy coats. A FACSAria III was used to flow-sort naive CD8+ T cells into CXCR3-negative and CXCR3-positive populations. Total RNA was extracted from sorted cells using an RNeasy Mini Kit. Per the germline V gene (reference sequence), DFQATT is the CDR1 and SNEGSKA is the CDR2. The CDR3 contains 12 residues, cysteine and phenylalanine counted. No DNA was logged. Instrument used: NextSeq 550. The Human TCR Profiling Kit (MiLaboratory) was used to prepare UMI-labeled 5' RACE TRB cDNA libraries. cDNA synthesis used the entire amount of extracted RNA, and PCR amplification then used the entire amount of cDNA produced. Libraries were prepared in parallel using an identical number of PCR cycles. The study's own analysis went as follows. About 53,000 +/- 9,400 unique UMI-labeled TRB cDNA molecules per library were extracted with MIGEC and MiXCR, with at least two reads per UMI required. Each library averaged approximately 40,000 +/- 10,000 functional in-frame TRB CDR3 nucleotide clonotypes without stop codons. After each sample was downsampled to 5000 UMI-labeled TRB molecules, VDJtools was used to calculate diversity metrics such as normalized Shannon-Wiener and Chao1. For the central five CDR3 residues, VDJtools calculated physicochemical properties weighted by clonotype size, namely interaction energy, strength, volume and Kidera factor 4. TCRdb reprocessed the reads, reporting each CDR3 protein sequence once and no DNA. The V and J calls here are based on TCRdb, not the publication. The sample's clone listing holds several thousand distinct CDR3 sequences. The ten largest clones take up about 1.5% of the sample.

This clonotype is medium-sized (0.01 to 0.1%) on the basis of its frequency; no count is available. Which antigen it targets is not known. This TCR was recovered from a human donor in good health. Some clones in this sample may be carry-over from other donors' samples. Rearrangement joined TRBV20-1 to TRBJ1-1; checking the TCRdb D call of TRBD1 is not possible without DNA. The sequenced sample consisted of naive CXCR3- CD8+ T cells from blood. The sample's cell subset or site label, in plain terms: CD45RO-CCR7+CD27+CD95- naive CD8+ T cells lacking CXCR3 (TNR3-). The CDR3 amino acid sequence is: CSARSGYTEAFF.